These T cell receptor beta chains were read from a single sample in a study of cytotoxic CD8 clonotypes in ibrutinib-treated CLL. TCRdb keeps only in-frame clones here, not all; method: immunoSEQ multiplex PCR. The sample lists 30,000 or so clones, roughly 59% occurring once. The sequences come from PBMCs, collected before ibrutinib treatment. Source of these receptors: a human donor with chronic lymphocytic leukemia. Both conserved end residues are part of each CDR3. The D gene is left open where the match is weak. Some rows mark clone size as missing; the rest say once, few, many or name a class of expanded clone.

v_gene: TRBV7-2; j_gene: TRBJ1-1; d_gene: TRBD1; abundance: few; CDR3nt: TGTGCCAGCAGCCTATCCGGGACAGGGGTTTTCACTGAAGCTTTCTTT; CDR3aa: CASSLSGTGVFTEAFF
v_gene: TRBV4-1; j_gene: TRBJ2-1; d_gene: TRBD1; abundance: few; CDR3nt: TGCGCCAGCAGCCAAGGGACAGGGTTTCCCTACAATGAGCAGTTCTTC; CDR3aa: CASSQGTGFPYNEQFF
v_gene: TRBV5-1; j_gene: TRBJ1-4; d_gene: TRBD1; abundance: once; CDR3nt: TGCGCCAGCAGCCCCCGGACAGGGGAAACTAATGAAAAACTGTTTTTT; CDR3aa: CASSPRTGETNEKLFF
v_gene: TRBV29-1; j_gene: TRBJ2-5; d_gene: TRBD1; abundance: few; CDR3nt: TGCAGCGTTGAACGGGACAGGGAGACCCAGTACTTC; CDR3aa: CSVERDRETQYF
v_gene: TRBV27; j_gene: TRBJ2-7; d_gene: -; abundance: -; CDR3nt: TGTGCCAGCGGATTCCCATACGAGCAGTACTTC; CDR3aa: CASGFPYEQYF
v_gene: TRBV18; j_gene: TRBJ1-4; d_gene: -; abundance: -; CDR3nt: TGTGCCAGCTCACGCCAGAGGGAAGATGAAAAACTGTTTTTT; CDR3aa: CASSRQREDEKLFF
v_gene: TRBV2; j_gene: TRBJ1-3; d_gene: TRBD1; abundance: -; CDR3nt: TGTGCCAGCAGGGACAGGGGTTCTGGAAACACCATATATTTT; CDR3aa: CASRDRGSGNTIYF
v_gene: TRBV12-5; j_gene: TRBJ1-5; d_gene: -; abundance: -; CDR3nt: TGTGCTAGTGGAGTGGGAGGGAATCAGCCCCAGCATTTT; CDR3aa: CASGVGGNQPQHF
v_gene: TRBV20-1; j_gene: TRBJ1-1; d_gene: -; abundance: -; CDR3nt: TGCAGCTTGGGTGGCACTGAAGCTTTCTTT; CDR3aa: CSLGGTEAFF
v_gene: TRBV6-6; j_gene: TRBJ1-6; d_gene: TRBD1; abundance: -; CDR3nt: TGTGCCAGCAGTTACGGGACAGGGGGCTTACCCCTCCACTTT; CDR3aa: CASSYGTGGLPLHF
v_gene: TRBV28; j_gene: TRBJ1-3; d_gene: -; abundance: few; CDR3nt: TGTGCCAGCAGTTTGGACACCACTGGAAACACCATATATTTT; CDR3aa: CASSLDTTGNTIYF
v_gene: TRBV10-2; j_gene: TRBJ1-2; d_gene: -; abundance: -; CDR3nt: TGCGCCAGCGGGGTCAGGCAGCACTATGGCTACACCTTC; CDR3aa: CASGVRQHYGYTF
v_gene: TRBV7-6; j_gene: TRBJ2-3; d_gene: TRBD2; abundance: -; CDR3nt: TGTGCCAGCAGCCCTAGAGCGGGGTACACAGATACGCAGTATTTT; CDR3aa: CASSPRAGYTDTQYF
v_gene: TRBV28; j_gene: TRBJ2-7; d_gene: -; abundance: -; CDR3nt: TGTGCCAGCAGTTTAGGGCCGGGCAGCTCCTACGAGCAGTACTTC; CDR3aa: CASSLGPGSSYEQYF
v_gene: TRBV27; j_gene: TRBJ1-5; d_gene: -; abundance: -; CDR3nt: TGTGCCAGCAGTTGGTCAGGTGTAGATCAGCCCCAGCATTTT; CDR3aa: CASSWSGVDQPQHF
v_gene: TRBV19; j_gene: TRBJ2-2; d_gene: TRBD1; abundance: -; CDR3nt: TGTGCCAGTTCGACAGGGGGCATCGCCGGGGAGCTGTTTTTT; CDR3aa: CASSTGGIAGELFF
v_gene: TRBV19; j_gene: TRBJ2-1; d_gene: -; abundance: -; CDR3nt: TGTGCCAGTAGTAAAGGGGTCTATGAGCAGTTCTTC; CDR3aa: CASSKGVYEQFF
v_gene: TRBV2; j_gene: TRBJ2-5; d_gene: TRBD2; abundance: -; CDR3nt: TGTGCCAGCAGTGCACCCCTGACTAGCGGGGGTGGGAAGACCCAGTACTTC; CDR3aa: CASSAPLTSGGGKTQYF
v_gene: TRBV7-3; j_gene: TRBJ1-1; d_gene: -; abundance: -; CDR3nt: TGTGCCAGCAGCTTAACCGGGGGAGGAGGCACTGAAGCTTTCTTT; CDR3aa: CASSLTGGGGTEAFF
v_gene: TRBV9; j_gene: TRBJ2-5; d_gene: -; abundance: -; CDR3nt: TGTGCCAGCAGCGGGACCGGGACACTAAGACAAGAGACCCAGTACTTC; CDR3aa: CASSGTGTLRQETQYF
v_gene: TRBV6-6; j_gene: TRBJ2-1; d_gene: -; abundance: medium-sized; CDR3nt: TGTGCCAGCAGCCGCGACGTCTCCTACAATGAGCAGTTCTTC; CDR3aa: CASSRDVSYNEQFF
v_gene: TRBV19; j_gene: TRBJ2-5; d_gene: -; abundance: -; CDR3nt: TGTGCCAGTAGCCAACCGCAGGGGACTTACCAAGAGACCCAGTACTTC; CDR3aa: CASSQPQGTYQETQYF
v_gene: TRBV5-1; j_gene: TRBJ1-3; d_gene: -; abundance: -; CDR3nt: TGCGCCAGCGCCCTTAGGGGGTCCGTCCTGGACACCATATATTTT; CDR3aa: CASALRGSVLDTIYF
v_gene: TRBV5-4; j_gene: TRBJ2-5; d_gene: TRBD2; abundance: once; CDR3nt: TGTGCCAGCAGCTTGGTATCTAGCGGGGGGGCCGAGACCCAGTACTTC; CDR3aa: CASSLVSSGGAETQYF
v_gene: TRBV7-9; j_gene: TRBJ1-1; d_gene: -; abundance: -; CDR3nt: TGTGCCAGCAGCCCAAAAAGGGGGGGGACTGAAGCTTTCTTT; CDR3aa: CASSPKRGGTEAFF
v_gene: TRBV4-1; j_gene: TRBJ1-6; d_gene: -; abundance: -; CDR3nt: TGCGCCAGCAGCCAAGATCTCAGGTTTTGGGCCTATAATTCACCCCTCCACTTT; CDR3aa: CASSQDLRFWAYNSPLHF
v_gene: TRBV7-2; j_gene: TRBJ2-7; d_gene: TRBD2; abundance: few; CDR3nt: TGTGCCAGCAGCTGGACTAGCGCCTCCTACGAGCAGTACTTC; CDR3aa: CASSWTSASYEQYF
v_gene: TRBV5-1; j_gene: TRBJ2-2; d_gene: TRBD1; abundance: -; CDR3nt: TGCGCCAGCAGCACTGGGACAGCCACCGGGGAGCTGTTTTTT; CDR3aa: CASSTGTATGELFF
v_gene: TRBV27; j_gene: TRBJ2-7; d_gene: TRBD2; abundance: -; CDR3nt: TGTGCCAGCAGTGCCTCGACTAGCGGGAGGATCAACGAGCAGTACTTC; CDR3aa: CASSASTSGRINEQYF
v_gene: TRBV29-1; j_gene: TRBJ2-3; d_gene: -; abundance: -; CDR3nt: TGCAGCGTTGATGAGGGTGGGGGGAACCCAGATACGCAGTATTTT; CDR3aa: CSVDEGGGNPDTQYF
v_gene: TRBV6-5; j_gene: TRBJ2-5; d_gene: TRBD2; abundance: -; CDR3nt: TGTGCCAGCAAATCCTCGGGAGGGCAAGAGACCCAGTACTTC; CDR3aa: CASKSSGGQETQYF
v_gene: TRBV11-3; j_gene: TRBJ2-1; d_gene: TRBD1; abundance: -; CDR3nt: TGTGCCAGCAGCTTAGATCGGGGACAGGGGACCAACAATGAGCAGTTCTTC; CDR3aa: CASSLDRGQGTNNEQFF
v_gene: TRBV27; j_gene: TRBJ2-1; d_gene: -; abundance: -; CDR3nt: TGTGCCAGCAGTTTAGCCAGACAGTACAATGAGCAGTTCTTC; CDR3aa: CASSLARQYNEQFF
v_gene: TRBV28; j_gene: TRBJ2-7; d_gene: TRBD2; abundance: few; CDR3nt: TGTGCCAGCAGTTTAAATGCGGGAGCTGGCGAGCAGTACTTC; CDR3aa: CASSLNAGAGEQYF
v_gene: TRBV10-3; j_gene: TRBJ2-1; d_gene: TRBD1; abundance: few; CDR3nt: TGTGCCATCAGTGATCCTGGACAGGAAGGTTACAATGAGCAGTTCTTC; CDR3aa: CAISDPGQEGYNEQFF
v_gene: TRBV5-1; j_gene: TRBJ1-2; d_gene: -; abundance: -; CDR3nt: TGCGCCAGCAGCTCCCAGGGGTCCGGGCGTGGCTACACCTTC; CDR3aa: CASSSQGSGRGYTF
v_gene: TRBV7-9; j_gene: TRBJ2-2; d_gene: TRBD2; abundance: -; CDR3nt: TGTGCCAGCACTACTTTAGCGGGAGCTAACACCGGGGAGCTGTTTTTT; CDR3aa: CASTTLAGANTGELFF
v_gene: TRBV4-1; j_gene: TRBJ1-5; d_gene: -; abundance: -; CDR3nt: TGCGCCAGCAGCCAAGACAGGGCCAGGGTGAGCAATCAGCCCCAGCATTTT; CDR3aa: CASSQDRARVSNQPQHF
v_gene: TRBV6-5; j_gene: TRBJ2-1; d_gene: TRBD1; abundance: -; CDR3nt: TGTGCCAGCAGTTATGACCCAGACAGGGAACTGTTCTTC; CDR3aa: CASSYDPDRELFF
v_gene: TRBV5-4; j_gene: TRBJ1-3; d_gene: -; abundance: few; CDR3nt: TGTGCCAGCAGCTTGGGGTCGGGATCTGGAAACACCATATATTTT; CDR3aa: CASSLGSGSGNTIYF
v_gene: TRBV15; j_gene: TRBJ2-3; d_gene: -; abundance: once; CDR3nt: TGTGCCACCAGCAGTGGCGGGGGCCGCACAGATACGCAGTATTTT; CDR3aa: CATSSGGGRTDTQYF
v_gene: TRBV5-1; j_gene: TRBJ1-5; d_gene: -; abundance: -; CDR3nt: TGCGCCAGCAGGCAAGGGTCGAATCAGCCCCAGCATTTT; CDR3aa: CASRQGSNQPQHF
v_gene: TRBV18; j_gene: TRBJ1-1; d_gene: -; abundance: few; CDR3nt: TGTGCCAGCTCACCAAAAGGCACTGAAGCTTTCTTT; CDR3aa: CASSPKGTEAFF
v_gene: TRBV5-1; j_gene: TRBJ2-2; d_gene: TRBD1; abundance: few; CDR3nt: TGCGCCAGCAGCAGGACAGGGGGAGCGGGCACCGGGGAGCTGTTTTTT; CDR3aa: CASSRTGGAGTGELFF
v_gene: TRBV28; j_gene: TRBJ2-7; d_gene: TRBD2; abundance: -; CDR3nt: TGTGCCAGCATCCCGGGGGGGGCTTCCTACGAGCAGTACTTC; CDR3aa: CASIPGGASYEQYF
v_gene: TRBV7-9; j_gene: TRBJ2-3; d_gene: -; abundance: -; CDR3nt: TGTGCCAGCAGCACTGGAGAGGGATTTACGCAGTATTTT; CDR3aa: CASSTGEGFTQYF
v_gene: TRBV6-1; j_gene: TRBJ2-1; d_gene: -; abundance: few; CDR3nt: TGTGCCAGCAGGACGGGAGCGGAGGCCCGGGAGCAGTTCTTC; CDR3aa: CASRTGAEAREQFF
v_gene: TRBV5-1; j_gene: TRBJ2-3; d_gene: TRBD2; abundance: few; CDR3nt: TGCGCCAGCAGCTTGGGACTAGCCGACACAGATACGCAGTATTTT; CDR3aa: CASSLGLADTDTQYF
v_gene: TRBV6-5; j_gene: TRBJ1-1; d_gene: -; abundance: -; CDR3nt: TGTGCCAGCAGTTACCCCGGTGCAGTCACTGAAGCTTTCTTT; CDR3aa: CASSYPGAVTEAFF
v_gene: TRBV5-1; j_gene: TRBJ2-2; d_gene: TRBD2; abundance: -; CDR3nt: TGCGCCAGCAGTACTACGAGAGCGGGAGGGAACACCGGGGAGCTGTTTTTT; CDR3aa: CASSTTRAGGNTGELFF
v_gene: TRBV12-5; j_gene: TRBJ1-2; d_gene: -; abundance: -; CDR3nt: TGTGCTAGTACCTTCGGAGGGGCGTATGGGTTGGGCTACACCTTC; CDR3aa: CASTFGGAYGLGYTF
v_gene: TRBV7-3; j_gene: TRBJ1-1; d_gene: -; abundance: few; CDR3nt: TGTGCCAGCAGCCCATGGGGGGGCAGTGAAGCTTTCTTT; CDR3aa: CASSPWGGSEAFF
v_gene: TRBV7-2; j_gene: TRBJ2-3; d_gene: -; abundance: -; CDR3nt: TGTGCCAGCAGCTTACTAGGATTCGCCACAGATACGCAGTATTTT; CDR3aa: CASSLLGFATDTQYF
v_gene: TRBV6-5; j_gene: TRBJ1-5; d_gene: TRBD1; abundance: -; CDR3nt: TGTGCCAGCAGTTACCAGGGGGCTGGTCAGCCCCAGCATTTT; CDR3aa: CASSYQGAGQPQHF
v_gene: TRBV28; j_gene: TRBJ2-6; d_gene: -; abundance: -; CDR3nt: TGTGCCAGCAGTTTTGAGGGGGGGCTCGGGGCCAACGTCCTGACTTTC; CDR3aa: CASSFEGGLGANVLTF
v_gene: TRBV10-1; j_gene: TRBJ2-3; d_gene: TRBD2; abundance: -; CDR3nt: TGCGCCAGCAGTGAGTCCACTAGCGGGCTTAGCACAGATACGCAGTATTTT; CDR3aa: CASSESTSGLSTDTQYF
v_gene: TRBV5-1; j_gene: TRBJ2-1; d_gene: -; abundance: -; CDR3nt: TGCGCCAGCAGCTTGGTCGGACACAATGAGCAGTTCTTC; CDR3aa: CASSLVGHNEQFF
v_gene: TRBV28; j_gene: TRBJ1-5; d_gene: TRBD1; abundance: few; CDR3nt: TGTGCCAGCAGTGAAGGGGGCACGGATCAGCCCCAGCATTTT; CDR3aa: CASSEGGTDQPQHF
v_gene: TRBV29-1; j_gene: TRBJ2-2; d_gene: TRBD1; abundance: few; CDR3nt: TGCAGCTCTTCTGGACAGGGGAACACCGGGGAGCTGTTTTTT; CDR3aa: CSSSGQGNTGELFF
v_gene: TRBV7-9; j_gene: TRBJ2-7; d_gene: -; abundance: few; CDR3nt: TGTGCCAGCAGCCCAAATAGGGGGGACGAGCAGTACTTC; CDR3aa: CASSPNRGDEQYF